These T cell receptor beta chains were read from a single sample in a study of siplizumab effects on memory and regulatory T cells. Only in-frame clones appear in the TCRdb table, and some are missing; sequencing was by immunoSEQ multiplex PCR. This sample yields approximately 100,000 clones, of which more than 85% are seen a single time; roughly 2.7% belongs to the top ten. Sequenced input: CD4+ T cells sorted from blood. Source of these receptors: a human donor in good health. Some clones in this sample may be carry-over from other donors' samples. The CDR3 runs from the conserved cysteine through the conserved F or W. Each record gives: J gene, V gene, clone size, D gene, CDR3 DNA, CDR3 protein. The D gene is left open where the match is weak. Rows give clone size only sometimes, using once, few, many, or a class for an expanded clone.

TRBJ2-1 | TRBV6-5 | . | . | TGTGCCAGCAGCCACTGGACCCCTCGGAGGAATGAGCAGTTCTTC | CASSHWTPRRNEQFF
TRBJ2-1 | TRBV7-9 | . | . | TGTGCCAGCAGCTCCCACGGGGTTGGTATCTACAATGAGCAGTTCTTC | CASSSHGVGIYNEQFF
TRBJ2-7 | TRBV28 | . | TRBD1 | TGTGCCAGCAGTTTTTCCGGGACAGCCTCTGACGAGCAGTACTTC | CASSFSGTASDEQYF
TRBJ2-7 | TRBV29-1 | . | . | TGCAGCGTTCTTCTACAAGAAGGGAGGACCTACGAGCAGTACTTC | CSVLLQEGRTYEQYF
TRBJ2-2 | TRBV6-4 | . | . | TGTGCCAGCAGTGGGCAGGGGAACACCGGGGAGCTGTTTTTT | CASSGQGNTGELFF
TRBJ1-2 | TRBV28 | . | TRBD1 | TGTGCCAGCAGAAGCCCCCCGGGACAGGGCACAGGCTACACCTTC | CASRSPPGQGTGYTF
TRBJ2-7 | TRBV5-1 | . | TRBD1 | TGCGCCAGCAGCCAGGGGGAAGGCTCTACCTACGAGCAGTACTTC | CASSQGEGSTYEQYF
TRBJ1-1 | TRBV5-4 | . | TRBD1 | TGTGCCAGCAGCCAAGTCGACAGGGGCACTGAAGCTTTCTTT | CASSQVDRGTEAFF
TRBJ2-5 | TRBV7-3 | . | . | TGTGCCAGCAGCTACACAGCAAACCAAGAGACCCAGTACTTC | CASSYTANQETQYF
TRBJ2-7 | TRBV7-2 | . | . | TGTGCCAGCAGCTCTAGACAGGATCTCTATCTCGAGCAGTACTTC | CASSSRQDLYLEQYF
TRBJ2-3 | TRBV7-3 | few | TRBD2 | TGTGCCAGCAGCTTAACGCCAAAAAGCGGGAGGGTCTCAGATACGCAGTATTTT | CASSLTPKSGRVSDTQYF
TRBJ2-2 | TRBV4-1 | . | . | TGCGCCAGCAGCCGCGATTTTTTAGACCGTTCGAACACCGGGGAGCTGTTTTTT | CASSRDFLDRSNTGELFF
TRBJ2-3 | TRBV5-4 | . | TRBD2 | TGTGCCAGCAGCTTAAGACTAGCGGGAGGTCCAGATACGCAGTATTTT | CASSLRLAGGPDTQYF
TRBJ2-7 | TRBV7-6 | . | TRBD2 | TGTGCCAGCAGCTTAGGCGCGGGAGGGCCCGCCGAGCAGTACTTC | CASSLGAGGPAEQYF
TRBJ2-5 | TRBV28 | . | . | TGTGCCAGCAGTATGGACTCCATTTCGAGGACCCAGTACTTC | CASSMDSISRTQYF
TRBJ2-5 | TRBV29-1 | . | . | TGCAGCGTTGTGGCAGGGAGGCGAGAGACCCAGTACTTC | CSVVAGRRETQYF
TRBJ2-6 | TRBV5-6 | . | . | TGTGCCAGCAGCTTGGTGGGACATCTCTCTGGGGCCAACGTCCTGACTTTC | CASSLVGHLSGANVLTF
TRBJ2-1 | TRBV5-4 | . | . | TGTGCCAGCAGCCCCGTAGCGAACCACAATGAGCAGTTCTTC | CASSPVANHNEQFF
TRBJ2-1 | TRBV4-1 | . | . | TGCGCCAGCAGCCCAAGGGCGGGAACTTTGTACAATGAGCAGTTCTTC | CASSPRAGTLYNEQFF
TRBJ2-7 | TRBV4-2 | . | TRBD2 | TGTGCCAGCAGCCAAGACACTAGCGGGAGGGGGTACGAGCAGTACTTC | CASSQDTSGRGYEQYF
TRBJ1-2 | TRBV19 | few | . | TGTGCCACTACCTTGGGGATTCGGTATGGCTACACCTTC | CATTLGIRYGYTF
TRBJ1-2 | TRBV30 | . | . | TGTGCCTGGACCACCCTTAGGGCGGTGAAGGTGGGTGGCTACACCTTC | CAWTTLRAVKVGGYTF
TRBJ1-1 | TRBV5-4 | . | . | TGTGCCAGCAGCTTTTTAGGGATGAACACTGAAGCTTTCTTT | CASSFLGMNTEAFF
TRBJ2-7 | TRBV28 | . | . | TGTGCCAGCAGTTTAACAGGCTCGAAAGAGCAGTACTTC | CASSLTGSKEQYF
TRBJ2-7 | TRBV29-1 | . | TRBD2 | TGCAGCGCCCGGGGGGAGTTCGCTAGCTCCTACGAGCAGTACTTC | CSARGEFASSYEQYF
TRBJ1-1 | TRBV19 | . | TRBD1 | TGTGCCAGTAGTTTGGACAGGGTGGAAGCTTTCTTT | CASSLDRVEAFF
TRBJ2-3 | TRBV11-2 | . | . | TGTGCCAGCAGCCACAGGTCCTCCGGGGATACGCAGTATTTT | CASSHRSSGDTQYF
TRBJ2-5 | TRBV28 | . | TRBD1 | TGTGCCAGCAGTATACAGGGGATGGTTGAGACCCAGTACTTC | CASSIQGMVETQYF
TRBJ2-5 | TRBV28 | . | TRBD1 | TGTGCCATCAACAGGGGAGAGACCCAGTACTTC | CAINRGETQYF
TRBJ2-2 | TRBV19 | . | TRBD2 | TGTGCCAGTAGTATGTTGACTAGCGGGAGAACCGGGGAGCTGTTTTTT | CASSMLTSGRTGELFF
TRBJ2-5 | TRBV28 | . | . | TGTGCCAGCAGTCTTCCGGTCGGAGAGACCCAGTACTTC | CASSLPVGETQYF
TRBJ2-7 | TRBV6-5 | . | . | TGTGCCAGCAGTCACGACTACGAGCAGTACTTC | CASSHDYEQYF
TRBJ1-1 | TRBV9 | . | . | TGTGCCAGCAGCGAGCAGGGGACTGAAGCTTTCTTT | CASSEQGTEAFF
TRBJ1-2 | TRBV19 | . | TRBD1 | TGTGCCAGTAGTGCCGCGGGACAGATATACTATGGCTACACCTTC | CASSAAGQIYYGYTF
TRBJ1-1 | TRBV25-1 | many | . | TGTGCCAGCAGTGAATACTTTACACAGCTACCCTACACTGAAGCTTTCTTT | CASSEYFTQLPYTEAFF
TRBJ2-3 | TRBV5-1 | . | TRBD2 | TGCGCCAGCAGGCGGGAGGGCCAGCCAGATACGCAGTATTTT | CASRREGQPDTQYF
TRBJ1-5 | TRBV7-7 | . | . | TGTGCTAGCAGCTGCACCCTACCCGGGGGGCTGTATAGCAATCAGCCCCAGCATTTT | CASSCTLPGGLYSNQPQHF
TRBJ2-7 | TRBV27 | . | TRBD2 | TGTGCCAGCAGAAAGACTAGCACTTACGAGCAGTACTTC | CASRKTSTYEQYF
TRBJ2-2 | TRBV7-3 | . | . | TGTGCCAGCAGCTTAAGCGGGGGCTTTAACACCGGGGAGCTGTTTTTT | CASSLSGGFNTGELFF
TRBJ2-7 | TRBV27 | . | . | TGTGCCAGCAGGGGGCCGAGCAGGCACGAGCAGTACTTC | CASRGPSRHEQYF
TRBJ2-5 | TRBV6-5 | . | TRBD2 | TGTGCCAGCAGACTAGCGGGTGAAGAGACCCAGTACTTC | CASRLAGEETQYF
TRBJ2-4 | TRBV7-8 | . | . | TGTGCCAGCAGCTCCGGGGAATCGCAGTACTTC | CASSSGESQYF
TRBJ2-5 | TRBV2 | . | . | TGTGCCAGCCTCCTCTCGGAGACCCAGTACTTC | CASLLSETQYF
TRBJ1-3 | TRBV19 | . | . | TGTGCCAGTAGTATCTCCTGGACGTCCAGCTCTGGAAACACCATATATTTT | CASSISWTSSSGNTIYF
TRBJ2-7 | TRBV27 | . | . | TGTGCCAGCAGTTTAAGCCCCAGGGACTACGAGCAGTACTTC | CASSLSPRDYEQYF
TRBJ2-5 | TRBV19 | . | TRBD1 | TGTGCCAGTAGAAATCCCTCAGGGGGAAAAGAGACCCAGTACTTC | CASRNPSGGKETQYF
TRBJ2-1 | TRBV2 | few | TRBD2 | TGTGCCAGCAGTCGTGACAGCGGGAGCGGGGCTGAGCAGTTCTTC | CASSRDSGSGAEQFF
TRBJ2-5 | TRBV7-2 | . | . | TGTGCCAGCAGCCCGATGGCAGGGTCAGAGACCCAGTACTTC | CASSPMAGSETQYF
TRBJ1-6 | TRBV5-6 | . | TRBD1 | TGTGCCAGCAGCTTGGCCGGGACAGCTCCCCGCACCTATAATTCACCCCTCCACTTT | CASSLAGTAPRTYNSPLHF
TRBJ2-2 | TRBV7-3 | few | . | TGTGCCAGCAGCTTATCCCTGTCAGGCGGGGAGCTGTTTTTT | CASSLSLSGGELFF
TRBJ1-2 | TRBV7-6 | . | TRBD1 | TGTGCCAGCAGCTTAGCGACAGGGGGTGGCTACACCTTC | CASSLATGGGYTF
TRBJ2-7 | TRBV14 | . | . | TGTGCCAGTAGCAGGGTCGTAGGATACGAGCAGTACTTC | CASSRVVGYEQYF
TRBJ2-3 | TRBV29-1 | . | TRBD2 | TGCAGCGTCGCGGGAGGCCAAACAGATACGCAGTATTTT | CSVAGGQTDTQYF
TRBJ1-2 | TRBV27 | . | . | TGTGCCAGCAGTTTCCTTCCGGGGGGGGGCGGCTATGGCTACACCTTC | CASSFLPGGGGYGYTF
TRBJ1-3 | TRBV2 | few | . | TGTGCCAGCAGTATTAGGGGTGGAAACACCATATATTTT | CASSIRGGNTIYF
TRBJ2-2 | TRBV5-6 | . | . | TGTGCCAGCAGCTACCCGGGGTTGCGGGAGCTGTTTTTT | CASSYPGLRELFF
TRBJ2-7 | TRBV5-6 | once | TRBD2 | TGTGCCAGCAGCCTTACATGGGGGGGCGAGCAGTACTTC | CASSLTWGGEQYF
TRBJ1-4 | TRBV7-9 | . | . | TGTGCCAGCAGCTTACAGGGGACAAATGAAAAACTGTTTTTT | CASSLQGTNEKLFF
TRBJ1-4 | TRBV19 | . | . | TGTGCCAGTAGTTCCAATCACTTAAATGAAAAACTGTTTTTT | CASSSNHLNEKLFF
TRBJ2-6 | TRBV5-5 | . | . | TGTGCCAGCAGCTTTTCATACTCTGGGGCCAACGTCCTGACTTTC | CASSFSYSGANVLTF